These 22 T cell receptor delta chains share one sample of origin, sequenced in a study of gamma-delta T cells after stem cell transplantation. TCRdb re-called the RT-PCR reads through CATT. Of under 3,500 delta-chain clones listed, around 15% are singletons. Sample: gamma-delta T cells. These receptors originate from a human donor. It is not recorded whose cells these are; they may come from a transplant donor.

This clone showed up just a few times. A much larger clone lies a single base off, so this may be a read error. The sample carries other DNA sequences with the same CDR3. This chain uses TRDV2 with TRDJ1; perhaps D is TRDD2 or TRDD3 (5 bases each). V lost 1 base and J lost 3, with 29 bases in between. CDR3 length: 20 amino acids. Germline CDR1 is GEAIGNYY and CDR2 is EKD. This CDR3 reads CACDTLPTSLGDTAADKLIF. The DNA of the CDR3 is TGTGCCTGTGACACGCTCCCTACGTCCCTGGGAGATACAGCGGCCGATAAACTCATCTTT.

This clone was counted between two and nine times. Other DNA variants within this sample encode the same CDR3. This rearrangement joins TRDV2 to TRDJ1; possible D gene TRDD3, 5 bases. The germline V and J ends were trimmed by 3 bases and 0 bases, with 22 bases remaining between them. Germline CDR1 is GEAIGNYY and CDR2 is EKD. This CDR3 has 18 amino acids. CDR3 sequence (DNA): TGTGCCTGTGACCCCGTGGTGGGAGATACACGATACACCGATAAACTCATCTTT. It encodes CACDPVVGDTRYTDKLIF.

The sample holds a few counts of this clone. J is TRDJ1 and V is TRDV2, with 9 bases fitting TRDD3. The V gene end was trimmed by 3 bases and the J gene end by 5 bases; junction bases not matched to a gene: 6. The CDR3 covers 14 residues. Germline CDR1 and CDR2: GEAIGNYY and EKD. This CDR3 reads CACDLVLGEDKLIF. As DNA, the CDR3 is TGTGCCTGTGACCTAGTACTGGGGGAAGATAAACTCATCTTT.

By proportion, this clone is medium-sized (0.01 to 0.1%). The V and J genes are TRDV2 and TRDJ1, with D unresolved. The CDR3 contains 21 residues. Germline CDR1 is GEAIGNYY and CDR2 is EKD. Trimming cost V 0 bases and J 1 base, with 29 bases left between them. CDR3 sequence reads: CACDTVRIPTEVQEGTDKLIF. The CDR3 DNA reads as TGTGCCTGTGACACCGTACGAATCCCGACGGAGGTACAAGAGGGCACCGATAAACTCATCTTT.

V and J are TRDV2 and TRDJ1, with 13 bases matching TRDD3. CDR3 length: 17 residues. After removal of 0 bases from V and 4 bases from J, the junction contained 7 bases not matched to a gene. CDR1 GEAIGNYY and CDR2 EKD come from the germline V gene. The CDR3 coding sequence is TGTGCCTGTGACACCGCGGGTACTGGGGGATACGGCGATAAACTCATCTTT. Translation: CACDTAGTGGYGDKLIF.

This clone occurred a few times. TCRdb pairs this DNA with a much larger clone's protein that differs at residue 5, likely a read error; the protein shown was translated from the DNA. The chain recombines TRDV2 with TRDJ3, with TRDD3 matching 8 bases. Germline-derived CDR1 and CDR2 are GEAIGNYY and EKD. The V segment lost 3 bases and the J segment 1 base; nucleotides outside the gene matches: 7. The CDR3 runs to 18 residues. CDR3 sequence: CACDATGGQSWDTRQMFF. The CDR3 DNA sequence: TGTGCCTGTGACGCTACTGGGGGCCAGTCCTGGGACACCCGACAGATGTTTTTC.

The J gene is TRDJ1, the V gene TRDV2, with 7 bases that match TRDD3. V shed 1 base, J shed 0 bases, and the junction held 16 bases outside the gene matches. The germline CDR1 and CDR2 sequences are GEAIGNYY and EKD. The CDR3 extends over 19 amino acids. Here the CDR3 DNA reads TGTGCCTGTGACACTCTCAGTACTGGGGTATACTCGAACACCGATAAACTCATCTTT. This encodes CACDTLSTGVYSNTDKLIF.

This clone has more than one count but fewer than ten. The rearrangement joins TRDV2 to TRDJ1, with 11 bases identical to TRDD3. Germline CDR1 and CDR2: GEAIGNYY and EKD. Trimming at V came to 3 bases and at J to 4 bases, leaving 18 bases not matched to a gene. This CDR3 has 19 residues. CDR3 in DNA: TGTGCCTGTGACTCAATGCTTCCTCTACTGGGGGATAACAACGATAAACTCATCTTT. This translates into CACDSMLPLLGDNNDKLIF.

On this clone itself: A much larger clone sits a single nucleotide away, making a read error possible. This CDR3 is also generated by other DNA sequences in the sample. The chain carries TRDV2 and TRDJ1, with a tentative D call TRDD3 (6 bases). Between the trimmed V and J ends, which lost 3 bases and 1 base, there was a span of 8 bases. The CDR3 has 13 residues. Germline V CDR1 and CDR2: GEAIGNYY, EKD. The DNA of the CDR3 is TGTGCCTGTGACGGCTGGGGCACCGATAAACTCATCTTT. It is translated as CACDGWGTDKLIF.

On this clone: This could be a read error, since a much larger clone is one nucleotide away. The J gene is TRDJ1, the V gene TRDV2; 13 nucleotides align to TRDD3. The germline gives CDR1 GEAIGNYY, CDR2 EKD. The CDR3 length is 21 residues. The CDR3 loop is CACDTMILGDTLKGDTAKLIF. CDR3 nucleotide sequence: TGTGCCTGTGACACCATGATACTGGGGGATACGCTTAAGGGGGACACCGCTAAACTCATCTTT.

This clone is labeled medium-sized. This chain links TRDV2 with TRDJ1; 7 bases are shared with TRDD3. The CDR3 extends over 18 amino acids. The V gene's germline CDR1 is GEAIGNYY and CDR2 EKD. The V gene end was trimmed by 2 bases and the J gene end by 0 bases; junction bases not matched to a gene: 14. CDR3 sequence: CACDILERDTGYTDKLIF. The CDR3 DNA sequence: TGTGCCTGTGACATCCTCGAGAGGGATACTGGTTACACCGATAAACTCATCTTT.

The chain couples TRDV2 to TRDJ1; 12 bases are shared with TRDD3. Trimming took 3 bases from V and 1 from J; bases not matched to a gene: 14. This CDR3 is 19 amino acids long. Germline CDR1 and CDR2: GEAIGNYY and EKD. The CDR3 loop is CACDQVTSTGGYITDKLIF. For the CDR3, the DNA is TGTGCCTGTGACCAAGTGACTTCTACTGGGGGATACATCACCGATAAACTCATCTTT.

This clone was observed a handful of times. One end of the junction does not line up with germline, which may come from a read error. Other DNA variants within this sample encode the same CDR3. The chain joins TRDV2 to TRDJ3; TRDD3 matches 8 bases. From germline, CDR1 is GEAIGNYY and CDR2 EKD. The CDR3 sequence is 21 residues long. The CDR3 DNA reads TGTGCCTGTGACACGCCTGAAGAGGGGGGATATCATTCCTGGGACACCCGGCAGATGTTTTTC. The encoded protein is CACDTPEEGGYHSWDTRQMFF.

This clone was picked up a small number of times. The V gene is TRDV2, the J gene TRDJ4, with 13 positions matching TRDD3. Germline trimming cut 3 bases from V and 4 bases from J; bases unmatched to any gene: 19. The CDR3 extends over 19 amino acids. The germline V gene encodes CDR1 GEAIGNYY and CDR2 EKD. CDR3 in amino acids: CACDRINTVLGDTLEPLIF. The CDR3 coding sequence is TGTGCCTGTGACCGGATCAACACCGTACTGGGGGATACGCTTGAACCCCTGATCTTT.

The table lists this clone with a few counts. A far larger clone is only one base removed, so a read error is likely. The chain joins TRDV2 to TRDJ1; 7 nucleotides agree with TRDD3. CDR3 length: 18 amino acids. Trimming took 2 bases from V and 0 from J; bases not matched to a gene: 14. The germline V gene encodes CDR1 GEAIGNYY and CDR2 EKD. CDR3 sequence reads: CACDSVACGGPDTDKLIF. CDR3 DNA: TGTGCCTGTGACAGCGTAGCTTGTGGGGGACCAGACACCGATAAACTCATCTTT.

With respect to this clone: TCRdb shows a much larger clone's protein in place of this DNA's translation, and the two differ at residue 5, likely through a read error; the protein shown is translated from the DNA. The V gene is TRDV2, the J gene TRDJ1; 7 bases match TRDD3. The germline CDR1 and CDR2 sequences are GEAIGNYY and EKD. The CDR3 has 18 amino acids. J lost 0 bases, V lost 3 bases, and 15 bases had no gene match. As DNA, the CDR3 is TGTGCCTGTGACGACCTCATGGGGGACGATACGTACACCGATAAACTCATCTTT. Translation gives CACDDLMGDDTYTDKLIF.

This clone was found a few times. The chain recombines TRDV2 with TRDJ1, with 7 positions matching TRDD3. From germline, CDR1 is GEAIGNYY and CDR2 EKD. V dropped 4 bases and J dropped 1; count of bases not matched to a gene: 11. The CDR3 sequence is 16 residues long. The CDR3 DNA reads TGTGCCTGTGAACACCTGGGGGGTACATCCACCGATAAACTCATCTTT. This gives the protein CACEHLGGTSTDKLIF.

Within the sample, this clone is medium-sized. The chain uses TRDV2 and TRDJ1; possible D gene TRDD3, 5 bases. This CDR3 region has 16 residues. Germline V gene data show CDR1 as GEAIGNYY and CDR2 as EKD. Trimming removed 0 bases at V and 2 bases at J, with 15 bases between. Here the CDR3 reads CACDTLGTEITDKLIF. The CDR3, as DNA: TGTGCCTGTGACACCCTGGGAACCGAGATTACCGATAAACTCATCTTT.

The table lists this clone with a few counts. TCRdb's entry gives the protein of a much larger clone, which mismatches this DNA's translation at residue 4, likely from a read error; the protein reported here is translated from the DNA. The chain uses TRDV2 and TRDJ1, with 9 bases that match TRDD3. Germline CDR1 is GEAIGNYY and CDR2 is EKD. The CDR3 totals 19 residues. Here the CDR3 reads CACGTVTGGPYERTDKLIF. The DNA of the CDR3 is TGTGCCTGTGGCACCGTGACTGGGGGACCCTATGAACGTACCGATAAACTCATCTTT.

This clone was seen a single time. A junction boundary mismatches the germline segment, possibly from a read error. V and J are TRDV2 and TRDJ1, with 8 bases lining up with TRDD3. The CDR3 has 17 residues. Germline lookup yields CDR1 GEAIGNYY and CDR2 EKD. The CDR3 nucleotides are TGTGCCTGTGACGTACTGGGGGGCTCCGGGTACACCGATAAACTCACCTTT. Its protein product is CACDVLGGSGYTDKLTF.

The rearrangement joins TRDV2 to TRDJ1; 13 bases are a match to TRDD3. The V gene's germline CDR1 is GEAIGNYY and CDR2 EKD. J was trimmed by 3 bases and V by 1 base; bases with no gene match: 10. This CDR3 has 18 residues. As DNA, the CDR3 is TGTGCCTGTGACACGGTACTGGGGGATACGCGGAGTCCCGATAAACTCATCTTT. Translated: CACDTVLGDTRSPDKLIF.

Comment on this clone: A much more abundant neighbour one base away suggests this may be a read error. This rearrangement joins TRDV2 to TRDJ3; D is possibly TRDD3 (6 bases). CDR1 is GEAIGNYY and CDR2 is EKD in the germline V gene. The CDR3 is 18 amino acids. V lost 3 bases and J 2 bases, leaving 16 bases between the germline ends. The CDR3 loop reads CACDRVGATAWDTRQMFF. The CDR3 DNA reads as TGTGCCTGTGACCGCGTGGGGGCTACGGCCTGGGACACCCGACAGATGTTTTTC.